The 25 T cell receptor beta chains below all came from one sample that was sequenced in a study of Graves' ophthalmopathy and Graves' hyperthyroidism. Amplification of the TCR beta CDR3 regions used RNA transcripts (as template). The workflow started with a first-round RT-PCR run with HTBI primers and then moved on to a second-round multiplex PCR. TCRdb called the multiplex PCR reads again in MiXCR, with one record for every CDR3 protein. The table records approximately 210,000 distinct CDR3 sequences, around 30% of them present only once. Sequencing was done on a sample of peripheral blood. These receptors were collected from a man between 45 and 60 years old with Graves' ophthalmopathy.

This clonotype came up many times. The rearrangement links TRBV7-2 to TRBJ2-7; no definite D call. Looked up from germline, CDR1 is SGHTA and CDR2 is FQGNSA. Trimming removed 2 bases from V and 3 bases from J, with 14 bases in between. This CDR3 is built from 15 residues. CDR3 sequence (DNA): TGTGCCAGCAGCTTAAGCGCACAGCCGAGCTACGAGCAGTACTTC. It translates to CASSLSAQPSYEQYF. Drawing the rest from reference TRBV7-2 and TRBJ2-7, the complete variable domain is GAGVSQSPSNKVTEKGKDVELRCDPISGHTALYWYRQSLGQGLEFLIYFQGNSAPDKSGLPSDRFSAERTGGSVSTLTIQRTQQEDSAVYLCASSLSAQPSYEQYFGPGTRLTVT.

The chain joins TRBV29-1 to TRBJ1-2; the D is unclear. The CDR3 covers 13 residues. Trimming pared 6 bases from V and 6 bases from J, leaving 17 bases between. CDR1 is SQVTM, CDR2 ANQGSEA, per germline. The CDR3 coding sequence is TGCAGCGTACGCGACGGGTTCGGGGATGGCTACACCTTC. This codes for CSVRDGFGDGYTF.

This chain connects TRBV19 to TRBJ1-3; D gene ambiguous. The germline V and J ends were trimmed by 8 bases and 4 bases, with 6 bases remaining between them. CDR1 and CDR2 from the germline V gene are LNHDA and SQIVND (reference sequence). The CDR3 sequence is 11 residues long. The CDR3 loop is CASEQGNTIYF. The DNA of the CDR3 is TGTGCCAGTGAACAAGGAAACACCATATATTTT.

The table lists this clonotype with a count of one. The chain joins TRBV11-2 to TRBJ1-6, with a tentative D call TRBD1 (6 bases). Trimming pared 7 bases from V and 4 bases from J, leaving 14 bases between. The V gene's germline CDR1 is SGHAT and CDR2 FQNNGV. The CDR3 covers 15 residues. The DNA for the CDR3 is TGTGCCAGCACCCCGGGGGGGCATTATAATTCACCCCTCCACTTT. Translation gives CASTPGGHYNSPLHF.

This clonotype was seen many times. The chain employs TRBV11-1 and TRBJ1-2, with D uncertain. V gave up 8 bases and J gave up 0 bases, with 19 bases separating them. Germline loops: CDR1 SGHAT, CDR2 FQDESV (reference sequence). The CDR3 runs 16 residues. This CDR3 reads CASPPPEEGTNYGYTF. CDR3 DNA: TGTGCCAGCCCACCTCCGGAGGAGGGAACTAACTATGGCTACACCTTC.

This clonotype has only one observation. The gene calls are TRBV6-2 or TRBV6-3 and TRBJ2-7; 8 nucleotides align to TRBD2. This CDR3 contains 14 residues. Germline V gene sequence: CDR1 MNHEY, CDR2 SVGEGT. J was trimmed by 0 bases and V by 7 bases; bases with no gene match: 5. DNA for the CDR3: TGTGCCAGCATGCGACTAGCGCACTCCTACGAGCAGTACTTC. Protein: CASMRLAHSYEQYF.

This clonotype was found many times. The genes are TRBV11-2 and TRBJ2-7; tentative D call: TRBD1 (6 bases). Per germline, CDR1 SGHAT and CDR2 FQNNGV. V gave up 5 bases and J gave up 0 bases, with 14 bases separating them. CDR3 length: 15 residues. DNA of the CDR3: TGTGCCAGCAGCGAGTCGGGACACAGCTCCTACGAGCAGTACTTC. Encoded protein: CASSESGHSSYEQYF.

The CDR3 DNA sequence: TGTGCCAGCAGGACTTCCCTTGTAGGAGGCTACGAGCAGTACTTC. This encodes CASRTSLVGGYEQYF. This chain connects TRBV28 to TRBJ2-7; the D gene is possibly TRBD2 (5 bases). The V end lost 6 bases, the J end lost 3 bases, and 18 bases lay between the germline ends. Per the germline V gene, CDR1 is MDHEN and CDR2 is SYDVKM. The CDR3 is 15 residues long.

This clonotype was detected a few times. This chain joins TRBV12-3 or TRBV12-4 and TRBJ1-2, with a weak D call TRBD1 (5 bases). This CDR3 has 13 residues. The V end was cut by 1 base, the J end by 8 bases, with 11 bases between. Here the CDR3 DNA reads TGTGCCAGCAGTTTAGGGCAGGGTGGAGGCTACACCTTC. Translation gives CASSLGQGGGYTF.

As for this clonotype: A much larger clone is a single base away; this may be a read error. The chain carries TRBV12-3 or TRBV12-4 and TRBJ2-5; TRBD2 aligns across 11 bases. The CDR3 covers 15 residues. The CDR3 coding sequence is TGTGCCAGCAGTGTAGCGGGAGGGTACCAAGAGACCCAGTACTTC. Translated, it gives CASSVAGGYQETQYF.

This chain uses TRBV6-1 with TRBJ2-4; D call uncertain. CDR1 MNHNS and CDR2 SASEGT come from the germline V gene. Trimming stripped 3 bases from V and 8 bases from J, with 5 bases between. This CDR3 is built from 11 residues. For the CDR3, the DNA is TGTGCCAGCAGTGAGCTAGACATTCAGTACTTC. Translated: CASSELDIQYF.

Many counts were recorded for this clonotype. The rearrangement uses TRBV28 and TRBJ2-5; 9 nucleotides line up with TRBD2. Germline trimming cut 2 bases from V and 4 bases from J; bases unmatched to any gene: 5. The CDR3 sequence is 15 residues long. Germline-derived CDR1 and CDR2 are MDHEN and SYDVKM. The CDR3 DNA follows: TGTGCCAGCAGTTTAAGGGCGGGAGGGCCAGAGACCCAGTACTTC. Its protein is CASSLRAGGPETQYF. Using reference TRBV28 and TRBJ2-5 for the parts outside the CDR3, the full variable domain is DVKVTQSSRYLVKRTGEKVFLECVQDMDHENMFWYRQDPGLGLRLIYFSYDVKMKEKGDIPEGYSVSREKKERFSLILESASTNQTSMYLCASSLRAGGPETQYFGPGTRLLVL.

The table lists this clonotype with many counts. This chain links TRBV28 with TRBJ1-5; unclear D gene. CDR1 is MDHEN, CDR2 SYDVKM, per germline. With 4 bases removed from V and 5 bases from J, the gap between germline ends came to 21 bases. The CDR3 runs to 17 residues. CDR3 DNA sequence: TGTGCCAGCAGTTACATAACGGCCGCCCGATCGGATCAGCCCCAGCATTTT. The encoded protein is CASSYITAARSDQPQHF.

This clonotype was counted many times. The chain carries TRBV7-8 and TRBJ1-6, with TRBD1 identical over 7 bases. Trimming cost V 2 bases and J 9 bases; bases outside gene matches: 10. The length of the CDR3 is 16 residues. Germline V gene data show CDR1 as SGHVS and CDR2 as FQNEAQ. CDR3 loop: CASSLNPGGGVSPLHF. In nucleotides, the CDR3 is TGTGCCAGCAGCTTAAATCCAGGGGGAGGCGTTTCACCCCTCCACTTT.

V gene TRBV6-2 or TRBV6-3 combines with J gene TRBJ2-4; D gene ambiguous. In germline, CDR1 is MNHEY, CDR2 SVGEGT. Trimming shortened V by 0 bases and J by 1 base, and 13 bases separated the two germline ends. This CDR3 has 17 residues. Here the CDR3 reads CASSYSPTDRAKNIQYF. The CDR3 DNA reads TGTGCCAGCAGTTACTCACCTACCGACCGTGCCAAAAACATTCAGTACTTC.

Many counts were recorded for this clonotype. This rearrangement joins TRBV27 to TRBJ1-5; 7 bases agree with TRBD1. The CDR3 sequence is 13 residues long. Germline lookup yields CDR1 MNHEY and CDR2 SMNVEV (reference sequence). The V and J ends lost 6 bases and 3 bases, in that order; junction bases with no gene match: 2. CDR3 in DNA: TGTGCCAGCAGGGGACAGACCAATCAGCCCCAGCATTTT. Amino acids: CASRGQTNQPQHF.

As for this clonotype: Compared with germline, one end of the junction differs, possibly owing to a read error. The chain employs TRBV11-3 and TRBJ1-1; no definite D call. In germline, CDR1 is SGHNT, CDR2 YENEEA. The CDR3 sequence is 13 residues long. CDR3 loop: CVSSLMGSEKAFF. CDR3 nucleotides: TGTGTCAGCAGCTTAATGGGCTCAGAGAAAGCTTTCTTT. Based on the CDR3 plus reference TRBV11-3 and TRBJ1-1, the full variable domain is EAGVVQSPRYKIIEKKQPVAFWCNPISGHNTLYWYLQNLGQGPELLIRYENEEAVDDSQLPKDRFSAERLKGVDSTLKIQPAELGDSAVYLCVSSLMGSEKAFFGQGTRLTVV.

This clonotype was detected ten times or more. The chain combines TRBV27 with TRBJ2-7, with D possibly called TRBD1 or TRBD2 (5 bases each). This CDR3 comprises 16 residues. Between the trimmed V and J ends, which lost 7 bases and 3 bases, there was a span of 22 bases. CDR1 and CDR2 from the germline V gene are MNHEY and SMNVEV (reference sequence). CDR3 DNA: TGTGCCAGCACCCAATGGGCCGGGGCAGCCAACTACGAGCAGTACTTC. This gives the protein CASTQWAGAANYEQYF.

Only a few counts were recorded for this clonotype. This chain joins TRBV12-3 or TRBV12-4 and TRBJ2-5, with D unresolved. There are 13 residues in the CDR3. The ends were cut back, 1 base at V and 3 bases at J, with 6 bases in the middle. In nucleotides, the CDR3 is TGTGCCAGCAGTTTAGGATTTAAAGAGACCCAGTACTTC. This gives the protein CASSLGFKETQYF.

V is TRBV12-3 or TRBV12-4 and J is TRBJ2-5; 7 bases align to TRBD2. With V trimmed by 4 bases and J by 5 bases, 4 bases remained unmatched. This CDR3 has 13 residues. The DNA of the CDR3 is TGTGCCAGCAGTTGGGGCGGGAGCGAGACCCAGTACTTC. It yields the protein CASSWGGSETQYF.

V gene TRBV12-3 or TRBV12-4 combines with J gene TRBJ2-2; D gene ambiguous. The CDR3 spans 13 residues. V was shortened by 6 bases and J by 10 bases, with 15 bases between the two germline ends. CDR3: CASSLDPHEELFF. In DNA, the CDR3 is TGTGCCAGCAGCCTCGATCCCCATGAGGAGCTGTTTTTT.

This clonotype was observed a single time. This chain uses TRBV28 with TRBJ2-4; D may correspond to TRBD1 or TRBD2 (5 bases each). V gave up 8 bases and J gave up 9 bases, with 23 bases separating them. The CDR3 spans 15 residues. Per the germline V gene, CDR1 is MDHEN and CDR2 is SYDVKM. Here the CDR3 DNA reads TGTGCCAGCTTGAGCGTGAGAGGGGAGCATAGCATTCAGTACTTC. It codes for CASLSVRGEHSIQYF.

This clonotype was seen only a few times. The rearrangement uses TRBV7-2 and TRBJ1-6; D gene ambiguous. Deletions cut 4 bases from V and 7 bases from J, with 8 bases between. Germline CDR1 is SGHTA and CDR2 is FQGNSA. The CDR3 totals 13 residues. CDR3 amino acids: CASSSDRNSPLHF. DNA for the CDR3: TGTGCCAGCAGCTCGGATAGAAATTCACCCCTCCACTTT.

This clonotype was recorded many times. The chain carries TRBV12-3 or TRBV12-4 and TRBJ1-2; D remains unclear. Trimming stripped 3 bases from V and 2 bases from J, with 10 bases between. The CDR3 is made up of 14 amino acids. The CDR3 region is CASSLGRRNYGYTF. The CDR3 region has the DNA TGTGCCAGCAGTTTGGGCAGGAGGAACTATGGCTACACCTTC.

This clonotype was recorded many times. The CDR3 protein is CAISLGPPSEASEQYF. As DNA, the CDR3 is TGTGCCATCAGCCTCGGGCCCCCCAGTGAGGCGAGCGAGCAGTACTTC. The chain recombines TRBV10-3 with TRBJ2-7; D not resolved. Deletions cut 6 bases from V and 6 bases from J, with 24 bases between. There are 16 residues in the CDR3. CDR1 and CDR2 (germline): ENHRY, SYGVKD.